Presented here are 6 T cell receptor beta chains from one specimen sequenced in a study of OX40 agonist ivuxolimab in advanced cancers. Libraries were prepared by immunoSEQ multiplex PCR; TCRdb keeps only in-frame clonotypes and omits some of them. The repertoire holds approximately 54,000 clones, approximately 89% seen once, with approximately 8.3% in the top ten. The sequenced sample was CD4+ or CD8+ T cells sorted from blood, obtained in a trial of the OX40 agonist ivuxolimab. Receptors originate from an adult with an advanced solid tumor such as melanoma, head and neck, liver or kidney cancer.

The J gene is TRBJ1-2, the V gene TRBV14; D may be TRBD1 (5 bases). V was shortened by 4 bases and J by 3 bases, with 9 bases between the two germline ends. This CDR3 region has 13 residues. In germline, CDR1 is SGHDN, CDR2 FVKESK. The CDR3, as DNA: TGTGCCAGCAGCCTAGGGGTCCACTATGGCTACACCTTC. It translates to CASSLGVHYGYTF.

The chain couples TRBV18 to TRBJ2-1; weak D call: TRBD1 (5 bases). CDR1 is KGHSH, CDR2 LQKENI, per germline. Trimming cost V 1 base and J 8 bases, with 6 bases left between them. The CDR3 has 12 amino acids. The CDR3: CASSPQGHEQFF. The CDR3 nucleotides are TGTGCCAGCTCACCACAGGGGCATGAGCAGTTCTTC.

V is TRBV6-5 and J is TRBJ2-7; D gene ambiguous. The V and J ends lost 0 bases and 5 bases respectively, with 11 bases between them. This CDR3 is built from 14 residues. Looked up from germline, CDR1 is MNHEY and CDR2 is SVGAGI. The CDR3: CASSYSGIGNEQYF. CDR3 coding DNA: TGTGCCAGCAGTTACTCAGGGATCGGCAACGAGCAGTACTTC.

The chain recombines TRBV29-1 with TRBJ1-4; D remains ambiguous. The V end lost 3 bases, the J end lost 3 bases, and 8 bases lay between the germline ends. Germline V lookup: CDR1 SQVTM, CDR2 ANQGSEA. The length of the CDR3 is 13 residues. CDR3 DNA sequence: TGCAGCGTTGATTTGCCCCCTAATGAAAAACTGTTTTTT. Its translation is CSVDLPPNEKLFF.

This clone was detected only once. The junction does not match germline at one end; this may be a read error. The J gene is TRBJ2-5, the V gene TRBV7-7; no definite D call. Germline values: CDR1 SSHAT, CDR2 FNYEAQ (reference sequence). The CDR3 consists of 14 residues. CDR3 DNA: TGTGCTAGCAGCTTAGAACAGACCCAAGAGACCCAGTACTTC. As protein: CASSLEQTQETQYF.

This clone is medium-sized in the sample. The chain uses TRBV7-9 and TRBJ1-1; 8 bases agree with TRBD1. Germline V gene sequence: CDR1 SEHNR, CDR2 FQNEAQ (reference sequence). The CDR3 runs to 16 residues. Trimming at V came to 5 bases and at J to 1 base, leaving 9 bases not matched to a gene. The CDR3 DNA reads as TGTGCCAGCAGCCCGAACTCAGGGGGCTGGAACACTGAAGCTTTCTTT. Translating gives CASSPNSGGWNTEAFF.